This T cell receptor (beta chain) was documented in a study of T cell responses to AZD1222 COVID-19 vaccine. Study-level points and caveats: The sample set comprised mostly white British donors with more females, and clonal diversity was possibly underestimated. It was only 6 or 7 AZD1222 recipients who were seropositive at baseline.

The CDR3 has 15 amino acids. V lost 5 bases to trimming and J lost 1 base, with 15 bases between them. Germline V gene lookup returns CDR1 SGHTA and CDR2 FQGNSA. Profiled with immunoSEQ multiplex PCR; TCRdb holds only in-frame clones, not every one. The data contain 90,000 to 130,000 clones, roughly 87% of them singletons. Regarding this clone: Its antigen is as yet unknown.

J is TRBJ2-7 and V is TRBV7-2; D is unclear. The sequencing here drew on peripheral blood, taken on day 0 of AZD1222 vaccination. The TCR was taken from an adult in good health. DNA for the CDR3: TGTGCCAGCAGCCCGCCGGGCGGTACTTCCTACGAGCAGTACTTC. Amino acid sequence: CASSPPGGTSYEQYF.